These T cell receptor beta chains were read from a single sample in a study of blood T cell repertoires in COVID-19. Sequencing used immunoSEQ multiplex PCR; TCRdb keeps in-frame clones, though not all of them. The data show about 250,000 clones, 81% seen once. Material: peripheral blood. The receptors were gathered from a woman older than 75 with acute or convalescent COVID-19. The CDR3 runs from the conserved cysteine through the conserved F or W. Fields, in order: V gene, D gene, J gene, clone size, CDR3 protein, CDR3 DNA. The D gene is left open where the match is weak. Only part of the rows carry a size: once, few, many, or a class if the clone is expanded.

>TRBV28|TRBD1|TRBJ2-3|-
CASSHPRWSPRDRGSRDTQYF
TGTGCCAGCAGCCACCCCCGTTGGAGCCCCCGGGACAGGGGTAGTAGGGATACGCAGTATTTT
>TRBV7-2|TRBD1|TRBJ1-6|many
CASSRTGDLTPLHF
TGTGCCAGCAGCCGGACAGGGGATTTGACACCCCTCCACTTT
>TRBV7-3|-|TRBJ2-1|-
CASSFRSTSTLNEQFF
TGTGCCAGCAGCTTTCGATCCACTAGCACCCTCAATGAGCAGTTCTTC
>TRBV19|TRBD1|TRBJ2-5|-
CASSINRGETQYF
TGTGCCAGTAGTATTAACAGGGGGGAGACCCAGTACTTC
>TRBV19|-|TRBJ1-5|-
CASSGGGQPQHF
TGTGCCAGTAGTGGGGGGGGCCAGCCCCAGCATTTT
>TRBV21-1|-|TRBJ2-2|few
CASSTGGDTGELFF
TGTGCCAGCAGCACCGGGGGTGACACCGGGGAGCTGTTTTTT
>TRBV6-6|-|TRBJ1-3|-
CASGDSSSGNTIYF
TGTGCCAGCGGGGACTCGAGCTCTGGAAACACCATATATTTT
>TRBV2|-|TRBJ1-4|-
CASSLGLGATNEKLFF
TGTGCCAGCAGCTTAGGACTGGGGGCTACTAATGAAAAACTGTTTTTT
>TRBV19|TRBD2|TRBJ2-1|many
CASTTSFSYNEQFF
TGTGCCAGCACGACTAGCTTTAGCTACAATGAGCAGTTCTTC
>TRBV7-9|TRBD1|TRBJ2-4|once
CASSPGQGLAKNIQYF
TGTGCCAGCAGCCCAGGACAGGGACTAGCCAAAAACATTCAGTACTTC
>TRBV5-1|-|TRBJ2-1|once
CASSPRLAHNEQFF
TGCGCCAGCAGCCCCCGACTGGCCCACAATGAGCAGTTCTTC
>TRBV7-3|-|TRBJ2-2|-
CASSPRTTGELFF
TGTGCCAGCAGCCCGCGGACAACCGGGGAGCTGTTTTTT
>TRBV3-1/TRBV3-2|TRBD2|TRBJ2-1|-
CASSPFPSGAYNEQFF
TGTGCCAGCAGCCCTTTTCCTAGCGGGGCCTACAATGAGCAGTTCTTC
>TRBV5-5|TRBD2|TRBJ2-1|-
CASSLGLRGAPYNEQFF
TGTGCCAGCAGCTTGGGGTTGCGGGGGGCACCTTACAATGAGCAGTTCTTC
>TRBV6-1|-|TRBJ2-5|-
CASSESLYQETQYF
TGTGCCAGCAGTGAATCCCTTTACCAAGAGACCCAGTACTTC
>TRBV25-1|TRBD1|TRBJ2-3|-
CASSVSRDRGHTQYF
TGTGCCAGCAGCGTGTCCCGGGACAGGGGTCATACGCAGTATTTT
>TRBV5-1|-|TRBJ2-3|-
CASSSFPGNADTQYF
TGCGCCAGCAGCTCCTTTCCGGGGAACGCAGATACGCAGTATTTT
>TRBV25-1|-|TRBJ2-1|few
CASRLDLEQFF
TGTGCCAGCAGGCTAGATTTGGAGCAGTTCTTC
>TRBV5-1|TRBD1|TRBJ1-6|-
CASSLEQGRSPLHF
TGCGCCAGCAGCTTGGAACAGGGGCGCTCACCCCTCCACTTT
>TRBV6-5|-|TRBJ2-5|few
CASSPRLGTQYF
TGTGCCAGCAGCCCCAGGCTGGGGACCCAGTACTTC
>TRBV7-9|TRBD1|TRBJ2-2|-
CASSLGTVNTGELFF
TGTGCCAGCAGCCTCGGGACAGTTAACACCGGGGAGCTGTTTTTT
>TRBV19|-|TRBJ1-5|-
CASSTIQGASNQPQHF
TGTGCCAGTAGTACTATACAGGGAGCGAGCAATCAGCCCCAGCATTTT
>TRBV5-5|-|TRBJ2-7|-
CASSFVFGRGREAYEQYF
TGTGCCAGCAGCTTTGTGTTTGGCCGAGGCAGGGAAGCCTACGAGCAGTACTTC
>TRBV5-1|-|TRBJ1-6|once
CASSFNADSPLHF
TGCGCCAGCAGCTTCAACGCAGATTCACCCCTCCACTTT
>TRBV3-1/TRBV3-2|TRBD1|TRBJ1-5|once
CASSPGTGGNQPQHF
TGTGCCAGCAGCCCGGGGACAGGGGGCAATCAGCCCCAGCATTTT
>TRBV28|TRBD1|TRBJ2-6|-
CASSSTDRATKGANVLTF
TGTGCCAGCAGTTCCACGGACAGGGCTACGAAAGGGGCCAACGTCCTGACTTTC
>TRBV7-9|-|TRBJ1-6|-
CATTGRGESPLHF
TGTGCCACTACGGGACGGGGGGAATCACCCCTCCACTTT
>TRBV5-1|TRBD2|TRBJ2-1|-
CASSLGTSGVDEQFF
TGCGCCAGCAGCTTGGGGACTAGCGGGGTCGATGAGCAGTTCTTC
>TRBV3-1/TRBV3-2|TRBD1|TRBJ1-2|-
CASSQDRGLNGYTF
TGTGCCAGCAGCCAAGACAGGGGGCTTAATGGCTACACCTTC
>TRBV28|TRBD1|TRBJ2-3|-
CASERTGWSDTQYF
TGTGCCAGCGAACGGACAGGGTGGTCAGATACGCAGTATTTT
>TRBV4-1|-|TRBJ1-2|-
CASSQETARGYGYTF
TGCGCCAGCAGCCAAGAGACTGCGCGGGGCTATGGCTACACCTTC
>TRBV19|TRBD2|TRBJ2-3|-
CASSPGTSVSSTDTQYF
TGTGCCAGTAGTCCCGGGACTAGCGTTTCTAGCACAGATACGCAGTATTTT
>TRBV4-1|-|TRBJ2-7|-
CASSLRASGGSYEQYF
TGCGCCAGCAGCCTAAGAGCCAGCGGAGGCTCCTACGAGCAGTACTTC
>TRBV7-2|-|TRBJ1-1|-
CASSLSGTEAFF
TGTGCCAGCAGCTTGAGTGGCACTGAAGCTTTCTTT
>TRBV27|TRBD1|TRBJ1-1|-
CASQKQGGNTEAFF
TGTGCCAGCCAAAAACAGGGGGGGAACACTGAAGCTTTCTTT
>TRBV19|TRBD1|TRBJ1-4|-
CASSLGTEPNEKLFF
TGTGCCAGTAGTCTGGGGACAGAACCTAATGAAAAACTGTTTTTT
>TRBV6-6|-|TRBJ1-5|-
CASSSFGSLGNQPQHF
TGTGCCAGCAGCTCTTTCGGGAGCCTGGGTAATCAGCCCCAGCATTTT
>TRBV21-1|-|TRBJ1-1|once
CASSKGQAKNTEAFF
TGTGCCAGCAGCAAAGGACAGGCGAAGAACACTGAAGCTTTCTTT
>TRBV6-5|-|TRBJ1-4|-
CASSYSMRGAKLFF
TGTGCCAGCAGTTACTCGATGCGGGGGGCCAAACTGTTTTTT
>TRBV7-2|TRBD1|TRBJ1-1|-
CASRVGTGVGTEAFF
TGTGCCAGCAGAGTCGGGACAGGGGTCGGAACTGAAGCTTTCTTT
>TRBV7-8|TRBD1|TRBJ2-1|-
CASSYGQGIEQFF
TGTGCCAGCAGCTATGGACAGGGAATTGAGCAGTTCTTC
>TRBV7-9|-|TRBJ1-1|-
CASSQEAGAEAFF
TGTGCCAGCAGCCAAGAGGCAGGGGCTGAAGCTTTCTTT
>TRBV12-1|-|TRBJ2-5|-
CASSFSRYLPPKQETQYF
TGTGCCAGCAGCTTTTCTCGCTATCTCCCCCCTAAGCAAGAGACCCAGTACTTC
>TRBV11-2|-|TRBJ2-2|-
CASSPEAGQNTGELFF
TGTGCCAGCAGCCCCGAGGCAGGACAGAACACCGGGGAGCTGTTTTTT
>TRBV11-3|-|TRBJ1-1|-
CASSSGGEDTEAFF
TGTGCCAGCAGCTCTGGAGGTGAGGACACTGAAGCTTTCTTT
>TRBV7-3|TRBD1|TRBJ2-3|-
CASSSGTGSYTQYF
TGTGCCAGCAGCTCCGGGACAGGGTCCTATACGCAGTATTTT
>TRBV18|-|TRBJ2-1|-
CASSPYETTTGISYNEQFF
TGTGCCAGCTCACCGTACGAAACCACCACAGGTATCTCCTACAATGAGCAGTTCTTC
>TRBV19|-|TRBJ1-5|-
CASEEVGNQPQHF
TGTGCCAGTGAAGAGGTCGGGAATCAGCCCCAGCATTTT
>TRBV5-4|-|TRBJ2-5|few
CASSSPQGRETQYF
TGTGCCAGCAGCTCCCCTCAGGGCAGAGAGACCCAGTACTTC
>TRBV4-1|-|TRBJ2-1|-
CASSLPDSVRQFF
TGCGCCAGCAGCCTCCCCGATTCCGTTAGGCAGTTCTTC
>TRBV19|TRBD2|TRBJ2-1|-
CASSTERENEQFF
TGTGCCAGTAGTACCGAGCGGGAGAATGAGCAGTTCTTC
>TRBV5-1|-|TRBJ1-6|-
CASSSSGSVNSPLHF
TGCGCCAGCAGCTCGTCAGGGTCCGTAAATTCACCCCTCCACTTT
>TRBV27|-|TRBJ1-2|-
CASSLSGGYGYTF
TGTGCCAGCAGTTTATCAGGGGGCTATGGCTACACCTTC
>TRBV10-3|-|TRBJ1-5|-
CAISETWNQPQHF
TGTGCCATCAGTGAGACTTGGAATCAGCCCCAGCATTTT
>TRBV2|TRBD1|TRBJ2-6|few
CASSYGQASLSGANVLTF
TGTGCCAGCAGTTACGGACAGGCTAGCCTCTCTGGGGCCAACGTCCTGACTTTC